The 25 T cell receptor beta chains below come from one sample, sequenced in a study of beta chain features in type 1 diabetes. Broader study findings: Type 1 diabetes patients had moderately but significantly shorter TCRB CDR3s in all four CD4+ subsets.

Their specific antigens are unknown. Isolated RNA was reverse transcribed in full, so expressed TCRB transcripts were sequenced. Assay: immunoSEQ multiplex PCR; the TCRdb copy retains only in-frame clones and omits some. The profile shows 250,000 to 300,000 clones, 13% to 15% of them singletons. Sequenced material: naive CD4+ T cells from blood. The receptors stem from a man aged 25 to 40 with type 1 diabetes.

This clone was observed a few times. CDR3 DNA sequence: TGTGCCAGCAGTGTCAAAGGGGGCAACGGCGAGCAGTACTTC. Protein sequence: CASSVKGGNGEQYF. The chain recombines TRBV6-5 with TRBJ2-7, with 7 bases matching TRBD1. V lost 5 bases and J lost 6; bases outside the gene matches: 10. This CDR3 region has 14 residues. Germline V gene lookup returns CDR1 MNHEY and CDR2 SVGAGI.

Only a few counts were recorded for this clone. V gene TRBV5-1 combines with J gene TRBJ2-7; 10 nucleotides line up with TRBD1. The V gene end was trimmed by 4 bases and the J gene end by 6 bases; junction bases not matched to a gene: 7. The CDR3 has 14 amino acids. Germline assignment: CDR1 SGHRS and CDR2 YFSETQ. This CDR3 reads CASSAGTGASEQYF. The CDR3 DNA sequence: TGCGCCAGCAGCGCCGGGACAGGGGCCTCCGAGCAGTACTTC.

This clone showed up just a few times. The V and J genes are TRBV7-2 and TRBJ2-1; no firm D call. With 4 bases removed from V and 5 bases from J, the gap between germline ends came to 12 bases. The CDR3 covers 14 residues. From germline, CDR1 is SGHTA and CDR2 FQGNSA. The CDR3 is CASSSYVLHNEQFF. The DNA for the CDR3 is TGTGCCAGCAGCTCATATGTACTCCACAATGAGCAGTTCTTC.

This clone was recorded only once. J is TRBJ1-5 and V is TRBV5-1, with unresolved D. V lost 0 bases to trimming and J lost 2 bases, with 9 bases between them. There are 15 residues in the CDR3. Looked up from germline, CDR1 is SGHRS and CDR2 is YFSETQ. The CDR3 DNA reads as TGCGCCAGCAGCTTGGTTCCCTCCGGCAATCAGCCCCAGCATTTT. This translates into CASSLVPSGNQPQHF.

The V and J genes are TRBV5-1 and TRBJ2-7, with TRBD1 as a possible D gene (5 bases). V was cut by 0 bases and J by 5 bases, with 6 bases left in between. This CDR3 has 12 residues. Germline loops: CDR1 SGHRS, CDR2 YFSETQ. The CDR3 reads CASSLGRDEQYF. As DNA, the CDR3 is TGCGCCAGCAGCTTGGGCAGGGACGAGCAGTACTTC.

This clone was recorded a few times. This sequence joins TRBV5-1 and TRBJ2-7, with D possibly being TRBD1 (6 bases). CDR1 SGHRS and CDR2 YFSETQ come from the germline V gene. Trimming shortened V by 4 bases and J by 1 base, and 15 bases separated the two germline ends. The CDR3 length is 15 residues. The CDR3 region is CASSNRAMGSYEQYF. CDR3 DNA sequence: TGCGCCAGCAGCAACAGGGCAATGGGGTCCTACGAGCAGTACTTC.

This clone has a handful of counts. V and J are TRBV1 and TRBJ2-1; TRBD2, the D gene given by the table, was not confirmed from the DNA. TRBV1 corresponds to a pseudogene. CDR3 length: 19 residues. As DNA, the CDR3 is TGCACCAGCAGCCATAGGACTAGCGGGAGGAGAGAGCCACCGGAGGAGCAGTTCTTC. It codes for CTSSHRTSGRREPPEEQFF.

In this sample, this clone turned up a few times. The chain combines TRBV5-4 with TRBJ2-1; 10 nucleotides align to TRBD2. CDR1 and CDR2 (germline): SGHNT, YYREEE (reference sequence). Germline trimming cut 9 bases from V and 8 bases from J; bases unmatched to any gene: 14. This CDR3 is built from 15 residues. Written as DNA, the CDR3 is TGTGCCACTCGGCCCCGGCTAGCGGGAGTCGATGAGCAGTTCTTC. Its translation is CATRPRLAGVDEQFF.

Turning to this clone: Other DNA sequences in the sample encode the same CDR3. The chain has TRBV6-6 and TRBJ2-7; TRBD1 matches 8 bases. From germline, CDR1 is MNHNY and CDR2 SVGAGI (reference sequence). After removal of 0 bases from V and 0 bases from J, the junction contained 1 base not matched to a gene. The CDR3 runs 15 residues. CDR3 DNA sequence: TGTGCCAGCAGTTACTCCGGGACAGGCTCCTACGAGCAGTACTTC. Translated, it gives CASSYSGTGSYEQYF.

This chain links TRBV6-5 with TRBJ2-7, with TRBD1 identical over 7 bases. The CDR3 length is 13 residues. Germline assignment: CDR1 MNHEY and CDR2 SVGAGI. V trimming: 5 bases; J trimming: 3 bases; junction bases outside the gene matches: 4. CDR3 nucleotide sequence: TGTGCCAGCAGTGGGGGACAGAACTACGAGCAGTACTTC. This gives the protein CASSGGQNYEQYF.

The CDR3 DNA reads as TGTGCCAGCAGTGATTGGGAGGGCCGGGAGACCCAGTACTTC. Translated: CASSDWEGRETQYF. The chain employs TRBV2 and TRBJ2-5, with 7 bases fitting TRBD2. Germline trimming cut 3 bases from V and 5 bases from J; bases unmatched to any gene: 6. CDR1 and CDR2 from the germline V gene are SNHLY and FYNNEI. CDR3 size: 14 residues.

This clone was detected only a few times. The chain employs TRBV27 and TRBJ1-1, with a weak D call TRBD1 (5 bases). CDR1 is MNHEY, CDR2 SMNVEV, per germline (reference sequence). Trimming cost V 0 bases and J 0 bases, with 8 bases left between them. This CDR3 has 15 amino acids. Written as DNA, the CDR3 is TGTGCCAGCAGTTTATCGCGACAGCTGAACACTGAAGCTTTCTTT. Translating gives CASSLSRQLNTEAFF.

This chain connects TRBV7-9 to TRBJ2-1, with 9 nucleotides matching TRBD2. J was trimmed by 2 bases and V by 5 bases; bases with no gene match: 7. Germline CDR1 and CDR2: SEHNR and FQNEAQ (reference sequence). The CDR3 is 16 amino acids. The CDR3 loop reads CASSRSLAGTYNEQFF. Written as DNA, the CDR3 is TGTGCCAGCAGCCGGAGCCTAGCGGGAACCTACAATGAGCAGTTCTTC.

The J gene is TRBJ2-5, the V gene TRBV5-1, with D hard to call. The germline V gene has CDR1 SGHRS and CDR2 YFSETQ. Deletions cut 1 base from V and 3 bases from J, with 7 bases between. This CDR3 has 13 residues. For the CDR3, the DNA is TGCGCCAGCAGCTTGTTCCCAGAAGAGACCCAGTACTTC. Translating gives CASSLFPEETQYF.

A few counts support this clone. This chain uses TRBV28 with TRBJ2-5, with 8 bases fitting TRBD1. From germline, CDR1 is MDHEN and CDR2 SYDVKM. Trimming cost V 5 bases and J 4 bases; bases outside gene matches: 9. The CDR3 has 15 amino acids. CDR3: CASSLSAGGRETQYF. CDR3 in DNA: TGTGCCAGCAGTCTTTCGGCAGGGGGCCGAGAGACCCAGTACTTC.

This clone was counted a few times. V gene TRBV6-5 combines with J gene TRBJ1-1; no reliable D call. This CDR3 has 14 residues. Germline-derived CDR1 and CDR2 are MNHEY and SVGAGI. V shed 4 bases and J shed 1 base, with 10 bases lying between them. CDR3 residues: CASSWRRRNTEAFF. Written as DNA, the CDR3 is TGTGCCAGCAGTTGGAGGAGGAGGAACACTGAAGCTTTCTTT.

This clone showed up just a few times. This sequence joins TRBV4-3 and TRBJ2-2; 7 bases map to TRBD1. Germline V gives CDR1 LGHNA, CDR2 YSLEER. With V trimmed by 4 bases and J by 5 bases, 4 bases remained unmatched. The CDR3 is made up of 14 amino acids. The CDR3 sequence is CASSRDSGTGELFF. DNA of the CDR3: TGCGCCAGCAGCCGGGACAGCGGAACCGGGGAGCTGTTTTTT.

The table lists this clone with a few counts. The chain has TRBV28 and TRBJ2-1; TRBD1 is a possible D gene (6 bases). The germline V gene has CDR1 MDHEN and CDR2 SYDVKM. Deletions cut 4 bases from V and 0 bases from J, with 25 bases between. The CDR3 is 20 residues long. CDR3 sequence: CASSYPLSHRVLRSYNEQFF. DNA of the CDR3: TGTGCCAGCAGTTACCCACTCTCTCACAGGGTACTACGCTCCTACAATGAGCAGTTCTTC.

This chain connects TRBV4-2 to TRBJ1-2, with 9 bases lining up with TRBD1. CDR1 LGHNA and CDR2 YNFKEQ come from the germline V gene. V lost 3 bases, J lost 2 bases, and 1 base stayed unmatched. This CDR3 spans 14 amino acids. The chain's CDR3 is CASSQDRGNYGYTF. The CDR3 DNA sequence: TGTGCCAGCAGCCAGGACAGGGGCAACTATGGCTACACCTTC.

V gene TRBV27 combines with J gene TRBJ2-5; possibly TRBD2 for D (5 bases). Germline values: CDR1 MNHEY, CDR2 SMNVEV (reference sequence). The CDR3 sequence is 12 residues long. The V end lost 6 bases, the J end lost 4 bases, and 9 bases lay between the germline ends. The CDR3 coding sequence is TGTGCCAGCAGGGGTCGGGGAGAGACCCAGTACTTC. As protein: CASRGRGETQYF.

There are a few counts of this clone. The CDR3 nucleotides read TGTGCCAGCAGTTCGGTTGAACGACAGGGGGCAGGGGAGCAGTTCTTC. Translated, it gives CASSSVERQGAGEQFF. The rearrangement uses TRBV28 and TRBJ2-1; 10 bases are a match to TRBD1. CDR3 length: 16 amino acids. The germline V gene has CDR1 MDHEN and CDR2 SYDVKM. Trimming took 4 bases from V and 10 from J; bases not matched to a gene: 13.

The V and J genes are TRBV25-1 and TRBJ1-2; D not certain. The germline V and J ends were trimmed by 3 bases and 4 bases, with 6 bases remaining between them. The CDR3 is 12 residues long. CDR1 is MGHDK, CDR2 SYGVNS, per germline. The CDR3 loop reads CASSDPLYGYTF. The CDR3 region has the DNA TGTGCCAGCAGTGACCCCCTCTATGGCTACACCTTC.

The genes are TRBV7-2 and TRBJ2-3, with 8 bases fitting TRBD1. The CDR3 consists of 14 residues. Germline V gives CDR1 SGHTA, CDR2 FQGNSA. With V trimmed by 5 bases and J by 4 bases, 5 bases remained unmatched. Here the CDR3 DNA reads TGTGCCAGCAGCAAGAGACAGGGGCCAGATACGCAGTATTTT. Amino acids: CASSKRQGPDTQYF.

V is TRBV28 and J is TRBJ2-1; 7 nucleotides agree with TRBD2. Germline V gene sequence: CDR1 MDHEN, CDR2 SYDVKM. The J segment lost 0 bases and the V segment lost 7 bases, leaving 9 bases of the junction unmatched. The CDR3 loop spans 16 amino acids. Written as DNA, the CDR3 is TGTGCCAGCATCCCCTGGGGGGGAAGCTCCTACAATGAGCAGTTCTTC. Translated: CASIPWGGSSYNEQFF.

This sequence joins TRBV27 and TRBJ2-5; 7 bases align to TRBD2. CDR3 length: 14 amino acids. Trimming removed 5 bases from V and 3 bases from J; junction bases left unmatched: 6. The germline V gene encodes CDR1 MNHEY and CDR2 SMNVEV (reference sequence). CDR3 bases: TGTGCCAGCAGTCCTAGACTAGCCGAAGAGACCCAGTACTTC. Amino acids: CASSPRLAEETQYF.